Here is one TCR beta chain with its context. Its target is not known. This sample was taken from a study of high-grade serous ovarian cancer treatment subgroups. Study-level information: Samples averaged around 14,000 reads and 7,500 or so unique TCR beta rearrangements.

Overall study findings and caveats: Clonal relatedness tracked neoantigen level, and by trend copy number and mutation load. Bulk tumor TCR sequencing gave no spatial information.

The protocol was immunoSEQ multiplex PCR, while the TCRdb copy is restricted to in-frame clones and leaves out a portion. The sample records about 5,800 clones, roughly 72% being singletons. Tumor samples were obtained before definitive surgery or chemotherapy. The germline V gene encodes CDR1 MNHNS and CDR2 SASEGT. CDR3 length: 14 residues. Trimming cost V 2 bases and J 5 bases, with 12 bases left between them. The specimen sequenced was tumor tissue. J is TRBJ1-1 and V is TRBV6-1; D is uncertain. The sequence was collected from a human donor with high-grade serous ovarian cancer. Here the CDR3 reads CASSEQHTVTEAFF. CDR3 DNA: TGTGCCAGCAGTGAACAGCACACGGTGACTGAAGCTTTCTTT.